The clone carrying this T cell receptor (beta chain) appeared a few times. Authors' analysis steps: Amplification from reference gene primers served as the basis for estimated nucleated cell counts. TCRdb's table, derived via immunoSEQ multiplex PCR, lists solely in-frame clones and lacks some. V and J calls and clone size follow that table, whereas D and trimming were derived from the DNA. Counted here are some 380,000 clones, approximately 80% occurring once; the ten biggest clones make up 0.85% to 1.2%. The data were taken from a study of blood T cell repertoires in COVID-19. This receptor was identified in a human donor with acute or convalescent COVID-19. The donor label of this sample is uncertain. The sequenced material came from peripheral blood.

CDR3 sequence reads: CASSSERGNTIYF. The CDR3 nucleotides read TGTGCCAGCAGTTCGGAGCGAGGAAACACCATATATTTT. This rearrangement joins TRBV6-6 to TRBJ1-3; D not certain. The germline V gene has CDR1 MNHNY and CDR2 SVGAGI (reference sequence). The V end was cut by 4 bases, the J end by 4 bases, with 8 bases between. The CDR3 loop spans 13 amino acids.